These 26 T cell receptor beta chains were sequenced from one sample in a study of T-cell reconstitution after alpha-beta-depleted transplantation in children (dated by TCRdb to 2016 to 2017). Library preparation employed PCR. The instrument was an Illumina HiSeq 2500. To normalize quantification of the TCRbeta repertoire, the TCR libraries were built with molecular barcoding that relied on unique molecular identifiers. In-frame beta chains were kept once TCRdb had trimmed the public reads at Q25 with fastp and called clones with MiXCR. One record per CDR3 amino acid sequence lists the most common genes and DNA. This sample is represented by 350,000 to 500,000 distinct CDR3 sequences; 43% of them were singletons. The ten largest clones represent 27% of the sample. Sample treatment or condition, as interpreted from the label and publication: allogeneic hematopoietic cell transplantation with graft depleted of TCRalphabeta T cells and CD19 B cells.

The sample in question was PBMCs, obtained before TCRalphabeta/CD19-depleted stem cell transplant. These receptor sequences come from a girl aged 2-10 years with aplastic anemia, due to receive a stem cell transplant.

This clonotype occurred once. The gene calls are TRBV20-1 and TRBJ2-5, with 7 bases lining up with TRBD2. The CDR3 covers 14 residues. Germline trimming cut 5 bases from V and 5 bases from J; bases unmatched to any gene: 11. Germline CDR1 and CDR2: DFQATT and SNEGSKA (reference sequence). CDR3 sequence (DNA): TGCAGTGCTTCCGGGGGAAGGCGGGGGGAGACCCAGTACTTC. Amino acid sequence: CSASGGRRGETQYF.

On this clonotype: One junction end does not reproduce the germline sequence, and a read error may be involved. V is TRBV7-7 and J is TRBJ2-5, with D possibly matching TRBD2 (5 bases). The CDR3 totals 12 residues. Germline CDR1 and CDR2: SSHAT and FNYEAQ (reference sequence). The CDR3 bases are TGTGCTAGCAGCCCTAGCCGAGAGACCCAGCACTTC. Translating it yields CASSPSRETQHF.

The sample holds a few counts of this clonotype. The V gene is TRBV5-1, the J gene TRBJ1-6; 7 bases line up with TRBD1. The V gene's germline CDR1 is SGHRS and CDR2 YFSETQ. V lost 0 bases and J lost 9; bases outside the gene matches: 9. The CDR3 has 16 residues. The CDR3 protein is CASSLGQGLTLSPLHF. The CDR3 DNA reads as TGCGCCAGCAGCTTGGGACAGGGCCTAACGCTTTCACCCCTCCACTTT. The full variable domain, rest sourced from reference TRBV5-1 and TRBJ1-6, is KAGVTQTPRYLIKTRGQQVTLSCSPISGHRSVSWYQQTPGQGLQFLFEYFSETQRNKGNFPGRFSGRQFSNSRSEMNVSTLELGDSALYLCASSLGQGLTLSPLHFGNGTRLTVT.

This clonotype turned up a few times. The rearrangement links TRBV19 to TRBJ2-7; D possibly corresponds to TRBD2 (6 bases). The CDR3 covers 15 residues. Germline V lookup: CDR1 LNHDA, CDR2 SQIVND (reference sequence). V was clipped by 3 bases and J by 7 bases, with 19 bases between them. The CDR3 DNA reads as TGTGCCAGTAGTATCAAGGGGACTCCTTCGGAAGAGCAGTACTTC. Protein product: CASSIKGTPSEEQYF.

V and J are TRBV5-5 and TRBJ2-3, with 8 positions matching TRBD2. V lost 9 bases to trimming and J lost 1 base; unmatched junction nucleotides: 7. The CDR3 length is 14 residues. Germline lookup yields CDR1 SGHKS and CDR2 YYEKEE (reference sequence). CDR3 DNA sequence: TGTGCCACCAACTCGGGGGGGGGCACAGATACGCAGTATTTT. Its translation: CATNSGGGTDTQYF. The entire variable domain, with the rest obtained from reference TRBV5-5 and TRBJ2-3, is as follows: DAGVTQSPTHLIKTRGQQVTLRCSPISGHKSVSWYQQVLGQGPQFIFQYYEKEERGRGNFPDRFSARQFPNYSSELNVNALLLGDSALYLCATNSGGGTDTQYFGPGTRLTVL.

DNA of the CDR3: TGTGCCAGCAGCGTAGGACCGGGGCAGGGGATGAACACTGAAGCTTTCTTT. Translating it yields CASSVGPGQGMNTEAFF. The chain has TRBV9 and TRBJ1-1, with a tentative D call TRBD1 (6 bases). This CDR3 is 17 amino acids long. Germline assignment: CDR1 SGDLS and CDR2 YYNGEE. Trimming stripped 0 bases from V and 0 bases from J, with 15 bases between.

The chain has TRBV7-2 and TRBJ2-1; TRBD2 might be the D (5 bases). Germline CDR1 reads SGHTA; CDR2 reads FQGNSA. V was clipped by 2 bases and J by 13 bases, with 12 bases between them. The CDR3 contains 12 residues. DNA for the CDR3: TGTGCCAGCAGCTTATCGTCCGGGATCCAGTTCTTC. It translates to CASSLSSGIQFF. Full variable domain (missing parts from reference TRBV7-2 and TRBJ2-1): GAGVSQSPSNKVTEKGKDVELRCDPISGHTALYWYRQSLGQGLEFLIYFQGNSAPDKSGLPSDRFSAERTGGSVSTLTIQRTQQEDSAVYLCASSLSSGIQFFGPGTRLTVL.

This clonotype has a handful of counts. The chain uses TRBV20-1 and TRBJ2-7; D may be TRBD1 (6 bases). Germline CDR1 and CDR2: DFQATT and SNEGSKA (reference sequence). This CDR3 spans 12 amino acids. Trimming pared 5 bases from V and 3 bases from J, leaving 11 bases between. The CDR3 spells CSAPRDNYEQYF. The CDR3 DNA is TGCAGTGCTCCTCGGGACAACTACGAGCAGTACTTC.

This chain connects TRBV6-2 or TRBV6-3 to TRBJ1-5; D is undetermined. Germline V lookup: CDR1 MNHEY, CDR2 SVGEGT. Trimming pared 2 bases from V and 4 bases from J, leaving 15 bases between. The CDR3 length is 16 residues. CDR3 loop: CASSYGGRNPNQPQHF. The CDR3 DNA reads TGTGCCAGCAGTTACGGAGGCAGAAATCCTAATCAGCCCCAGCATTTT.

This sequence joins TRBV28 and TRBJ1-5; D call uncertain. Looked up from germline, CDR1 is MDHEN and CDR2 is SYDVKM. CDR3 length equals 16 residues. With 3 bases removed from V and 1 base from J, the gap between germline ends came to 13 bases. The CDR3 DNA follows: TGTGCCAGCAGTTTGCTCGGGGAGAAGAGCAATCAGCCCCAGCATTTT. It encodes CASSLLGEKSNQPQHF.

In its sample, this clonotype was seen a few times. This sequence joins TRBV20-1 and TRBJ2-5; 7 bases map to TRBD2. Trimming removed 3 bases from V and 3 bases from J; junction bases left unmatched: 1. Germline CDR1 reads DFQATT; CDR2 reads SNEGSKA (reference sequence). This CDR3 is 12 amino acids long. This chain's CDR3 is CSARLAEETQYF. CDR3 nucleotides: TGCAGTGCTAGGCTAGCGGAAGAGACCCAGTACTTC.

The chain links TRBV3-1 to TRBJ2-3, with 11 positions matching TRBD2. From germline, CDR1 is LGHDT and CDR2 YNNKEL (reference sequence). The CDR3 loop spans 15 amino acids. J lost 4 bases, V lost 5 bases, and 5 bases had no gene match. This CDR3 is CASSSPTSGADTQYF. DNA of the CDR3: TGTGCCAGCAGCTCCCCGACTAGCGGGGCAGATACGCAGTATTTT.

This clonotype has a count of ten or more. V is TRBV5-1 and J is TRBJ2-5, with 7 bases identical to TRBD1. The CDR3 runs to 14 residues. CDR1 SGHRS and CDR2 YFSETQ come from the germline V gene. Germline trimming cut 0 bases from V and 4 bases from J; bases unmatched to any gene: 3. CDR3 region: CASSLGTGIETQYF. The CDR3 bases are TGCGCCAGCAGCTTGGGGACAGGAATAGAGACCCAGTACTTC.

This clonotype was observed a handful of times. The genes are TRBV12-3 or TRBV12-4 and TRBJ2-1, with D possibly being TRBD1 or TRBD2 (5 bases each). This CDR3 has 14 residues. V gave up 5 bases and J gave up 4 bases, with 12 bases separating them. CDR3 nucleotide sequence: TGTGCCAGCAGTCTCCGGGACCTATACAATGAGCAGTTCTTC. Translating it yields CASSLRDLYNEQFF.

This clonotype appeared many times. The chain joins TRBV20-1 to TRBJ2-2; the D gene is possibly TRBD2 (6 bases). The CDR3 is 16 amino acids. The germline V and J ends were trimmed by 0 bases and 5 bases, with 16 bases remaining between them. The germline gives CDR1 DFQATT, CDR2 SNEGSKA (reference sequence). CDR3 DNA: TGCAGTGCTAGAGATGTGCGGGACGCCGAGACCGGGGAGCTGTTTTTT. Encoded protein: CSARDVRDAETGELFF.

This clonotype was seen a few times. The V and J genes are TRBV20-1 and TRBJ2-7; perhaps TRBD1 as D (6 bases). Between the trimmed V and J ends, which lost 3 bases and 0 bases, there was a span of 12 bases. This CDR3 contains 14 residues. CDR1 and CDR2 from the germline V gene are DFQATT and SNEGSKA (reference sequence). The CDR3 coding sequence is TGCAGTGCTAGGGGGGCCCTGAGCTCCTACGAGCAGTACTTC. It codes for CSARGALSSYEQYF.

The table lists this clonotype with a few counts. The V call is TRBV7-9, the J call TRBJ2-1; D unclear. CDR1 is SEHNR, CDR2 FQNEAQ, per germline (reference sequence). V dropped 2 bases and J dropped 2 bases, with 10 bases sitting between them. CDR3 length equals 15 residues. As DNA, the CDR3 is TGTGCCAGCAGCTTAACGTCTCGGACCTACAATGAGCAGTTCTTC. This codes for CASSLTSRTYNEQFF.

This CDR3 is CSARLTSGRKNEQFF. CDR3 coding DNA: TGCAGTGCTAGACTGACTAGCGGGAGGAAGAATGAGCAGTTCTTC. The chain uses TRBV20-1 and TRBJ2-1; 13 bases agree with TRBD2. The V gene end was trimmed by 2 bases and the J gene end by 7 bases; junction bases not matched to a gene: 5. The CDR3 totals 15 residues. Germline V CDR1 and CDR2: DFQATT, SNEGSKA (reference sequence).

The rearrangement links TRBV12-3 or TRBV12-4 to TRBJ2-5, with 7 positions matching TRBD2. This CDR3 is 15 amino acids long. The trim removed 1 base at V and 9 bases at J, leaving 11 bases unmatched. CDR3 amino acids: CASSLGLTGSGAQYF. DNA of the CDR3: TGTGCCAGCAGTTTAGGTTTGACGGGGAGCGGGGCCCAGTACTTC.

The rearrangement joins TRBV30 to TRBJ1-1; 7 nucleotides line up with TRBD1. Germline loops: CDR1 GTSNPN, CDR2 SVGIG (reference sequence). J lost 0 bases, V lost 4 bases, and 8 bases had no gene match. This CDR3 spans 15 amino acids. CDR3 protein: CAWMLRGQMNTEAFF. In DNA, the CDR3 is TGTGCCTGGATGTTGCGGGGACAGATGAACACTGAAGCTTTCTTT.

This chain links TRBV4-1 with TRBJ2-7; TRBD1 aligns across 7 bases. J gave up 3 bases and V 0 bases, and 5 bases lay outside the gene matches. This CDR3 contains 15 residues. Germline V CDR1 and CDR2: MGHRA, YSYEKL. The CDR3 DNA reads as TGCGCCAGCAGCCAAGAAGAGCGACAGGGCTACGAGCAGTACTTC. This sequence encodes CASSQEERQGYEQYF.

This clonotype showed up many times. The J gene is TRBJ2-1, the V gene TRBV12-3 or TRBV12-4, with 8 bases that match TRBD2. The CDR3 contains 15 residues. Losses at the gene ends were 4 bases for V and 4 bases for J; bases not matched to a gene: 6. Here the CDR3 reads CASSSPGLEYNEQFF. CDR3 DNA: TGTGCCAGCAGTTCCCCGGGACTAGAATACAATGAGCAGTTCTTC.

This clonotype was picked up many times. The chain uses TRBV5-4 and TRBJ2-7; perhaps TRBD2 as D (5 bases). CDR1 is SGHNT and CDR2 is YYREEE in the germline V gene (reference sequence). The CDR3 extends over 14 amino acids. Trimming took off 0 bases at V and 4 bases at J, with 11 bases between the two ends. The CDR3 DNA sequence: TGTGCCAGCAGCTTGGCTAGCCCCCCTTACGAGCAGTACTTC. The encoded protein is CASSLASPPYEQYF.

This clonotype was counted ten times or more. The chain combines TRBV7-2 with TRBJ2-3; 9 bases agree with TRBD2. Germline CDR1 and CDR2: SGHTA and FQGNSA. The trim removed 5 bases at V and 1 base at J, leaving 4 bases unmatched. This CDR3 contains 15 residues. The CDR3 reads CASSMREGRTDTQYF. The CDR3 DNA reads as TGTGCCAGCAGCATGCGGGAGGGTCGCACAGATACGCAGTATTTT.

The V call is TRBV4-2, the J call TRBJ2-4, with unresolved D. CDR3 length: 13 amino acids. Trimming removed 4 bases at V and 6 bases at J, with 10 bases between. CDR1 LGHNA and CDR2 YNFKEQ come from the germline V gene. In nucleotides, the CDR3 is TGTGCCAGCAGCCCGGATCGTGGAAACATTCAGTACTTC. This sequence encodes CASSPDRGNIQYF.

Many counts were recorded for this clonotype. V usage is TRBV20-1 and J usage is TRBJ1-2; 8 nucleotides align to TRBD1. Per germline, CDR1 DFQATT and CDR2 SNEGSKA (reference sequence). This CDR3 is built from 13 residues. CDR3 DNA sequence: TGCTCCGGCCCGGGACAGGCTAACTATGGCTACACCTTC. It encodes CSGPGQANYGYTF.